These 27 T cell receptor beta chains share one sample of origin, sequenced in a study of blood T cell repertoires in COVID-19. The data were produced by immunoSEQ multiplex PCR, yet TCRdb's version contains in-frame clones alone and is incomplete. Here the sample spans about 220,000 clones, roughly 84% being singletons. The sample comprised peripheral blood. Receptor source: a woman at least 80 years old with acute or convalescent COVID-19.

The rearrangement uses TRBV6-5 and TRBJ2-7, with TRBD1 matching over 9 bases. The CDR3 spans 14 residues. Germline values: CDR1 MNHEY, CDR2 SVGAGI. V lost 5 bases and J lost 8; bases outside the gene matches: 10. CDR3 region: CASSPPGQGPQQYF. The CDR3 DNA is TGTGCCAGCAGTCCGCCGGGACAGGGCCCCCAGCAGTACTTC.

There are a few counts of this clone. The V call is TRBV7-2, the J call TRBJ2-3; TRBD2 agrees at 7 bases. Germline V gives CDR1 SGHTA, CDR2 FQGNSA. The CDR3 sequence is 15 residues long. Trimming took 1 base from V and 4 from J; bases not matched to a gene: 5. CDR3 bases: TGTGCCAGCAGCTTAGGGACTAGAAGTTCAGATACGCAGTATTTT. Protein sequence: CASSLGTRSSDTQYF.

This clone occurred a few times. CDR3 protein: CASRLAGAPDTGELFF. The CDR3 DNA reads TGTGCCAGTAGGCTAGCGGGGGCCCCAGACACCGGGGAGCTGTTTTTT. The V call is TRBV19, the J call TRBJ2-2; 10 bases map to TRBD2. The CDR3 covers 16 residues. The germline gives CDR1 LNHDA, CDR2 SQIVND (reference sequence). V trimming: 6 bases; J trimming: 3 bases; junction bases outside the gene matches: 7.

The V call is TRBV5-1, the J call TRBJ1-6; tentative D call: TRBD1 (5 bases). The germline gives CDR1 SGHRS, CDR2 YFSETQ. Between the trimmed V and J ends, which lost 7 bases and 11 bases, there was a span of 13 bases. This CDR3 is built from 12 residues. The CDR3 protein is CASSGDRAPLHF. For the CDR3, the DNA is TGCGCCAGCTCGGGGGATAGGGCACCCCTCCACTTT.

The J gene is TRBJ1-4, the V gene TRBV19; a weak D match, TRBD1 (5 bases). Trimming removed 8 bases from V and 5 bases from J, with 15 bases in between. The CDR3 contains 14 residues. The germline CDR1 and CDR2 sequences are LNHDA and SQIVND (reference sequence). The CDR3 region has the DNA TGTGCCAGTCGGCCGACAGTATCGAATGAAAAACTGTTTTTT. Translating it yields CASRPTVSNEKLFF.

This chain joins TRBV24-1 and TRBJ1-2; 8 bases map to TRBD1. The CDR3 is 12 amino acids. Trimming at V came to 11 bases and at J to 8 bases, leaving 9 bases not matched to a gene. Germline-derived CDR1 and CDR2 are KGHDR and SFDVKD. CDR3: CAIGQGGGGYTF. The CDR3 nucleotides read TGTGCCATCGGACAGGGCGGAGGAGGCTACACCTTC.

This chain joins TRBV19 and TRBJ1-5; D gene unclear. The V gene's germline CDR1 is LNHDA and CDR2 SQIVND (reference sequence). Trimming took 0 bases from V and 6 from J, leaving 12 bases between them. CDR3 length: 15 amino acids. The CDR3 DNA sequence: TGTGCCAGTAGTATAGATCTGACTCGGGGTCAGCCCCAGCATTTT. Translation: CASSIDLTRGQPQHF.

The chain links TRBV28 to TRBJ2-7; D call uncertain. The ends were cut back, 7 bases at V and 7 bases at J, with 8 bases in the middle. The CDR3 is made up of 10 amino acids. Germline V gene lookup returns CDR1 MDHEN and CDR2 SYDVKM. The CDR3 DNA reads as TGTGCCAGCAAGCACGTGGAGCAGTACTTC. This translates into CASKHVEQYF.

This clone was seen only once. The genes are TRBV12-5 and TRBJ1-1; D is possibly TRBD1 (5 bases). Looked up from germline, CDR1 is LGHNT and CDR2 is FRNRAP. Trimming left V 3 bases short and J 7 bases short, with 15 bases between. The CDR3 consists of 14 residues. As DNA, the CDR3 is TGTGCTAGTGGTTTATCAGGTGGGGGAGGTGAAGCTTTCTTT. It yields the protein CASGLSGGGGEAFF.

CDR3 loop: CASSLEANYGYTF. The CDR3 DNA is TGCGCCAGCAGCCTAGAGGCTAACTATGGCTACACCTTC. The chain employs TRBV5-1 and TRBJ1-2, with D unresolved. V was clipped by 4 bases and J by 0 bases, with 7 bases between them. This CDR3 is built from 13 residues. Germline CDR1 and CDR2: SGHRS and YFSETQ.

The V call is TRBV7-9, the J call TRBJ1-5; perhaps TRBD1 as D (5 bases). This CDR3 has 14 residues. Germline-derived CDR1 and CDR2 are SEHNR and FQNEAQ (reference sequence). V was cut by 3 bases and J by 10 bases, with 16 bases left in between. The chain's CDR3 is CASSFDISQGPQHF. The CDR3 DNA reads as TGTGCCAGCAGCTTCGACATATCCCAGGGCCCCCAGCATTTT.

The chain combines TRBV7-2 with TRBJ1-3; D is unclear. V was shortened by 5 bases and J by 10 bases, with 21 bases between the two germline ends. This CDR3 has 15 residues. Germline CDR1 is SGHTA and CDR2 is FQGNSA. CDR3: CASSILQASGRTIYF. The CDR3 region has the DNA TGTGCCAGCAGCATCCTCCAGGCCTCAGGTCGGACCATATATTTT.

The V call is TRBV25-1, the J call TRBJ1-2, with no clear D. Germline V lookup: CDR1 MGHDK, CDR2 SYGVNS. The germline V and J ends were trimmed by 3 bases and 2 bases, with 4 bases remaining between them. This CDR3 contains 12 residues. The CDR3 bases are TGTGCCAGCAGTGACCAGAACTATGGCTACACCTTC. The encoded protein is CASSDQNYGYTF.

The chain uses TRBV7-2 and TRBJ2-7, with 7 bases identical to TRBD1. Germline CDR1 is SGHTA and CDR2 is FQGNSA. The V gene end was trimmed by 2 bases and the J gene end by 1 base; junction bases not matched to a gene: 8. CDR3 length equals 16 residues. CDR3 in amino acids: CASSLKGTGASYEQYF. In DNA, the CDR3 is TGTGCCAGCAGCTTAAAGGGCACAGGGGCGTCCTACGAGCAGTACTTC.

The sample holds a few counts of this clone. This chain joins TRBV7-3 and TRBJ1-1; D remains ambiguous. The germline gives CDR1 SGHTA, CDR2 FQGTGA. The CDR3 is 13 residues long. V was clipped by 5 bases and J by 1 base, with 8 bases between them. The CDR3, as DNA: TGTGCCAGCAGCGCAAGACAGAACACTGAAGCTTTCTTT. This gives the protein CASSARQNTEAFF.

For the CDR3, the DNA is TGTGCCAGCAGCACTCGACAGGGTGGCACCGGGGAGCTGTTTTTT. It translates to CASSTRQGGTGELFF. The chain combines TRBV7-6 with TRBJ2-2; 7 nucleotides agree with TRBD1. The V and J ends lost 5 bases and 4 bases, in that order; junction bases with no gene match: 7. This CDR3 has 15 residues. CDR1 is SGHVS and CDR2 is FNYEAQ in the germline V gene.

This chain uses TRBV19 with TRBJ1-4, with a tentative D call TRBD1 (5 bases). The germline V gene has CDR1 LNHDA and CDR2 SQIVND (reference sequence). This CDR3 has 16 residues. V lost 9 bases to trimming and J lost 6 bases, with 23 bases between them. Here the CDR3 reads CASSQSQGSRDEKLFF. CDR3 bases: TGTGCCAGCTCACAATCCCAGGGAAGCAGGGATGAAAAACTGTTTTTT.

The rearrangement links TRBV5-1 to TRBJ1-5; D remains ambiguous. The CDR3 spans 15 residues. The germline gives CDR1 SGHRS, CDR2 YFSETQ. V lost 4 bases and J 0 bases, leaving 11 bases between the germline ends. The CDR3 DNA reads TGCGCCAGCAGCCCGTTGGGGAGTAGCAATCAGCCCCAGCATTTT. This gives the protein CASSPLGSSNQPQHF.

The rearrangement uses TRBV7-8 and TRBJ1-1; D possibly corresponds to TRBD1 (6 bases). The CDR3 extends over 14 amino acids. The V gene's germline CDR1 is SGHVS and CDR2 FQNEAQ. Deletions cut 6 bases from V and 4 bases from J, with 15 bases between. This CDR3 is CASSLQGRGTEAFF. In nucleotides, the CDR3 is TGTGCCAGCAGTCTACAGGGTAGGGGCACTGAAGCTTTCTTT. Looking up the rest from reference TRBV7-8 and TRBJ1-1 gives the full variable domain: GAGVSQSPRYKVAKRGQDVALRCDPISGHVSLFWYQQALGQGPEFLTYFQNEAQLDKSGLPSDRFFAERPEGSVSTLKIQRTQQEDSAVYLCASSLQGRGTEAFFGQGTRLTVV.

In DNA form, the CDR3 reads TGTGCCAGCAGCTCCGGGACAGGGGTCACCGGGGAGCTGTTTTTT. Translated: CASSSGTGVTGELFF. This chain joins TRBV7-3 and TRBJ2-2; 10 bases align to TRBD1. Germline CDR1 and CDR2: SGHTA and FQGTGA. The CDR3 extends over 15 amino acids. V trimming: 4 bases; J trimming: 4 bases; junction bases outside the gene matches: 3. The full variable domain, in which reference TRBV7-3 and TRBJ2-2 provide the parts outside the CDR3, is GAGVSQTPSNKVTEKGKYVELRCDPISGHTALYWYRQSLGQGPEFLIYFQGTGAADDSGLPNDRFFAVRPEGSVSTLKIQRTERGDSAVYLCASSSGTGVTGELFFGEGSRLTVL.

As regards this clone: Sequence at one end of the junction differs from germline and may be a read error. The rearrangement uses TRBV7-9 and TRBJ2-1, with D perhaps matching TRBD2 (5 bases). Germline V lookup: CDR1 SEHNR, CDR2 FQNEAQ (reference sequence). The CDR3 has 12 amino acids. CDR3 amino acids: CASSPSYDEQFF. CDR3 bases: TGTGCCAGCAGCCCTAGCTACGATGAGCAGTTCTTC.

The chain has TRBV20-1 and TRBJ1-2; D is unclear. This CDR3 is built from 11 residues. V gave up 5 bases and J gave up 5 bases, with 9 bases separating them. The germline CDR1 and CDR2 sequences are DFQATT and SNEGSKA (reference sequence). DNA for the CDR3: TGCAGTGCTTATCACCAGTATGGCTACACCTTC. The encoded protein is CSAYHQYGYTF.

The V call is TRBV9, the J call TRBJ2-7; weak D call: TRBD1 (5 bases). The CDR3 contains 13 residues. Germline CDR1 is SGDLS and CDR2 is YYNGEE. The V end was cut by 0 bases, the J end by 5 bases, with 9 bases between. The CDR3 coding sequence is TGTGCCAGCAGCGTAGGGCTAGGGGACGAGCAGTACTTC. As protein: CASSVGLGDEQYF. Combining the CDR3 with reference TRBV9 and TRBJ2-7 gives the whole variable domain DSGVTQTPKHLITATGQRVTLRCSPRSGDLSVYWYQQSLDQGLQFLIQYYNGEERAKGNILERFSAQQFPDLHSELNLSSLELGDSALYFCASSVGLGDEQYFGPGTRLTVT.

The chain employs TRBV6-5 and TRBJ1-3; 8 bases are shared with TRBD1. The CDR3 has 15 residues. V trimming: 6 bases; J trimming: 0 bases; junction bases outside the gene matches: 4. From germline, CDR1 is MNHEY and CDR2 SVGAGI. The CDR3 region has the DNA TGTGCCAGCAGCAGGGACAGGAGCTCTGGAAACACCATATATTTT. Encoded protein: CASSRDRSSGNTIYF.

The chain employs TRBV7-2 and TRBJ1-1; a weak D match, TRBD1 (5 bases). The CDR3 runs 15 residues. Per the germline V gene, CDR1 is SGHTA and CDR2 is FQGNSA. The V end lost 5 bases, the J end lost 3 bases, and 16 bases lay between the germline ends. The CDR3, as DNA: TGTGCCAGCAGCCTGGCAGGGAGGGTCCACACTGAAGCTTTCTTT. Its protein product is CASSLAGRVHTEAFF. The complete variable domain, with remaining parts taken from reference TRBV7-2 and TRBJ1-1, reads GAGVSQSPSNKVTEKGKDVELRCDPISGHTALYWYRQSLGQGLEFLIYFQGNSAPDKSGLPSDRFSAERTGGSVSTLTIQRTQQEDSAVYLCASSLAGRVHTEAFFGQGTRLTVV.

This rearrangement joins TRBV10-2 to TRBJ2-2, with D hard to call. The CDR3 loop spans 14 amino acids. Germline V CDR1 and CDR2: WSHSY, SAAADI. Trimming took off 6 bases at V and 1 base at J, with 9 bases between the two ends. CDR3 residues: CASSRLGNTGELFF. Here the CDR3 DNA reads TGCGCCAGCAGCAGACTGGGGAACACCGGGGAGCTGTTTTTT.

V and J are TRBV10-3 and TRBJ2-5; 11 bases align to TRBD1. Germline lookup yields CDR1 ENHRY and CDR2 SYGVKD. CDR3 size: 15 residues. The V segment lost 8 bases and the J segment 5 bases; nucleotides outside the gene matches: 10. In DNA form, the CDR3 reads TGTGCCATCGGAGGTGCTGGGACAGGGGGGGAGACCCAGTACTTC. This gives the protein CAIGGAGTGGETQYF.